One and the same sample provided the 27 T cell receptor beta chains below, sequenced in a study of blood T cell repertoires in COVID-19. Produced via immunoSEQ multiplex PCR; TCRdb's table is partial and in-frame only. The sample consists of approximately 240,000 clones, approximately 82% of them appearing once. Sequencing was carried out using peripheral blood. Receptors were obtained from a woman at least 80 years old with active or convalescent COVID-19.

This sequence joins TRBV18 and TRBJ1-1; 10 bases match TRBD1. The CDR3 spans 16 residues. Germline values: CDR1 KGHSH, CDR2 LQKENI. J was trimmed by 3 bases and V by 3 bases; bases with no gene match: 7. CDR3 region: CASSPSGTGVDTEAFF. The CDR3 DNA sequence: TGTGCCAGCTCACCTTCCGGGACAGGGGTCGACACTGAAGCTTTCTTT.

The chain links TRBV19 to TRBJ1-5; the D is unclear. The CDR3 contains 13 residues. CDR1 and CDR2 (germline): LNHDA, SQIVND (reference sequence). With 4 bases removed from V and 6 bases from J, the gap between germline ends came to 10 bases. The CDR3: CASSTGVGQPQHF. DNA of the CDR3: TGTGCCAGTAGTACCGGGGTAGGTCAGCCCCAGCATTTT.

This clone occurred once. This rearrangement joins TRBV2 to TRBJ2-7, with 8 bases lining up with TRBD1. The CDR3 totals 15 residues. V lost 8 bases and J lost 0; bases outside the gene matches: 9. Germline V gene sequence: CDR1 SNHLY, CDR2 FYNNEI. In DNA form, the CDR3 reads TGTGCCAGCTCCAGGACAGGGTCAACCTCCTACGAGCAGTACTTC. This encodes CASSRTGSTSYEQYF.

The V and J genes are TRBV9 and TRBJ1-4, with D unresolved. Trimming cost V 1 base and J 3 bases, with 7 bases left between them. The CDR3 has 14 amino acids. Germline V gives CDR1 SGDLS, CDR2 YYNGEE. The CDR3 here is CASSVSPSNEKLFF. Here the CDR3 DNA reads TGTGCCAGCAGCGTAAGCCCTTCTAATGAAAAACTGTTTTTT.

The chain recombines TRBV6-5 with TRBJ1-1, with 7 bases lining up with TRBD1. The CDR3 is made up of 14 amino acids. V shed 10 bases and J 4 bases; nucleotides not matched to a gene: 12. The germline V gene has CDR1 MNHEY and CDR2 SVGAGI. The CDR3: CATMTGPLTTEAFF. The DNA for the CDR3 is TGTGCCACCATGACAGGGCCGTTGACCACTGAAGCTTTCTTT.

This clone was detected once. Mismatch with germline at one junction end may stem from a read error. The V and J genes are TRBV30 and TRBJ1-1; 7 positions agree with TRBD1. The CDR3 spans 13 residues. Germline V CDR1 and CDR2: GTSNPN, SVGIG (reference sequence). The CDR3 here is CTWRSGGWAEAFF. In nucleotides, the CDR3 is TGTACCTGGAGGTCAGGGGGTTGGGCTGAAGCTTTCTTT.

The chain carries TRBV28 and TRBJ2-1; 9 bases are a match to TRBD1. With V trimmed by 6 bases and J by 7 bases, 10 bases remained unmatched. Germline-derived CDR1 and CDR2 are MDHEN and SYDVKM. This CDR3 is built from 15 residues. Written as DNA, the CDR3 is TGTGCCAGCAGCCCCTGGACAGGGGAAGCAAATGAGCAGTTCTTC. Protein product: CASSPWTGEANEQFF.

V is TRBV3-1 (or the pseudogene TRBV3-2) and J is TRBJ1-2, with 8 bases lining up with TRBD1. Germline loops: CDR1 LGHDT, CDR2 YNNKEL (reference sequence). CDR3 length equals 13 residues. Trimming at V came to 3 bases and at J to 6 bases, leaving 3 bases not matched to a gene. CDR3 sequence reads: CASSQDRVDGYTF. The CDR3 coding sequence is TGTGCCAGCAGCCAGGACAGGGTGGATGGCTACACCTTC.

The chain joins TRBV28 to TRBJ2-7, with 10 bases identical to TRBD2. Germline V gene lookup returns CDR1 MDHEN and CDR2 SYDVKM. The CDR3 covers 16 residues. V lost 5 bases and J lost 4; bases outside the gene matches: 11. CDR3 DNA sequence: TGTGCCAGCAGTGTGGTTAGGGCTAGCGGGGGATACGAGCAGTACTTC. Translated: CASSVVRASGGYEQYF.

This rearrangement joins TRBV5-1 to TRBJ2-1; 8 nucleotides match TRBD1. The CDR3 is 16 residues long. Germline V gene data show CDR1 as SGHRS and CDR2 as YFSETQ. Losses at the gene ends were 4 bases for V and 12 bases for J; bases not matched to a gene: 18. CDR3 protein: CASSLDRVSFVSSQFF. CDR3 sequence (DNA): TGCGCCAGCAGCCTGGACAGGGTTTCTTTCGTATCTTCGCAGTTCTTC.

The rearrangement uses TRBV19 and TRBJ1-5; TRBD1 agrees at 8 bases. Looked up from germline, CDR1 is LNHDA and CDR2 is SQIVND (reference sequence). This CDR3 contains 14 residues. The ends lost 2 bases at V and 6 bases at J; junction bases unmatched: 3. CDR3 nucleotide sequence: TGTGCCAGTAGTATACAGGGGGCCCGTCAGCCCCAGCATTTT. Translating it yields CASSIQGARQPQHF.

As concerns this clone: Other DNA sequences within the sample encode an identical CDR3. The genes are TRBV18 and TRBJ1-5, with 8 bases matching TRBD1. This CDR3 region has 13 residues. The ends lost 6 bases at V and 5 bases at J; junction bases unmatched: 3. CDR1 and CDR2 (germline): KGHSH, LQKENI. The CDR3 sequence is CASSPTGDQPQHF. In nucleotides, the CDR3 is TGTGCCAGCTCCCCGACAGGGGATCAGCCCCAGCATTTT.

The chain recombines TRBV9 with TRBJ2-1; 10 bases map to TRBD1. V lost 4 bases and J lost 0; bases outside the gene matches: 1. The CDR3 spans 15 residues. The germline V gene encodes CDR1 SGDLS and CDR2 YYNGEE. This CDR3 is CASSRDRGSYNEQFF. The CDR3 DNA reads TGTGCCAGCAGCCGGGACAGGGGCTCCTACAATGAGCAGTTCTTC. Full variable domain (remainder filled in from reference TRBV9 and TRBJ2-1): DSGVTQTPKHLITATGQRVTLRCSPRSGDLSVYWYQQSLDQGLQFLIQYYNGEERAKGNILERFSAQQFPDLHSELNLSSLELGDSALYFCASSRDRGSYNEQFFGPGTRLTVL.

CDR3 protein: CASIVLRTLTNYGYTF. In DNA, the CDR3 is TGCGCCAGCATCGTACTCCGGACACTGACTAACTATGGCTACACCTTC. The rearrangement links TRBV4-1 to TRBJ1-2; possible D gene TRBD1, 5 bases. CDR1 and CDR2 (germline): MGHRA, YSYEKL. This CDR3 spans 16 amino acids. V lost 7 bases, J lost 0 bases, and 18 bases lay in between.

The J gene is TRBJ2-3, the V gene TRBV2; 7 bases are shared with TRBD1. This CDR3 is 15 amino acids long. V lost 6 bases, J lost 6 bases, and 12 bases stayed unmatched. CDR1 is SNHLY and CDR2 is FYNNEI in the germline V gene. The CDR3 region is CASRRQGWAGDTQYF. CDR3 in DNA: TGTGCCAGCAGACGACAGGGTTGGGCTGGGGATACGCAGTATTTT.

The chain recombines TRBV3-1 (or the pseudogene TRBV3-2) with TRBJ2-2; D unresolved. CDR3 length equals 11 residues. Per germline, CDR1 LGHDT and CDR2 YNNKEL (reference sequence). V was trimmed by 10 bases and J by 0 bases, leaving 3 bases between them. DNA for the CDR3: TGTGCCACCGCGAACACCGGGGAGCTGTTTTTT. Translating it yields CATANTGELFF.

The chain carries TRBV28 and TRBJ2-7, with unresolved D. Trimming removed 6 bases at V and 2 bases at J, with 14 bases between. Germline V gene data show CDR1 as MDHEN and CDR2 as SYDVKM. The CDR3 is made up of 14 amino acids. CDR3 bases: TGTGCCAGCAGAAAAGCCGGCACAGCCTACGAGCAGTACTTC. Amino acids: CASRKAGTAYEQYF.

V and J are TRBV5-6 and TRBJ1-1; D unresolved. V was pared by 4 bases and J by 1 base, with 20 bases between. Germline-derived CDR1 and CDR2 are SGHDT and YYEEEE. The CDR3 spans 17 residues. The CDR3 nucleotides are TGTGCCAGCAGCCTACGGGGTCTCAGTGTGAGGAACACTGAAGCTTTCTTT. Its protein is CASSLRGLSVRNTEAFF. Combining the CDR3 with reference TRBV5-6 and TRBJ1-1 gives the whole variable domain DAGVTQSPTHLIKTRGQQVTLRCSPKSGHDTVSWYQQALGQGPQFIFQYYEEEERQRGNFPDRFSGHQFPNYSSELNVNALLLGDSALYLCASSLRGLSVRNTEAFFGQGTRLTVV.

The rearrangement links TRBV5-1 to TRBJ1-2, with 9 bases lining up with TRBD1. Germline V gene sequence: CDR1 SGHRS, CDR2 YFSETQ. CDR3 length: 14 amino acids. V trimming: 2 bases; J trimming: 3 bases; junction bases outside the gene matches: 2. The CDR3 nucleotides read TGCGCCAGCAGCTTCGACAGGGGGGACTATGGCTACACCTTC. This codes for CASSFDRGDYGYTF.

This chain connects TRBV7-7 to TRBJ2-1, with 7 nucleotides matching TRBD1. V trimming: 6 bases; J trimming: 6 bases; junction bases outside the gene matches: 11. Per the germline V gene, CDR1 is SSHAT and CDR2 is FNYEAQ (reference sequence). The CDR3 is 15 residues long. The CDR3 sequence: CASSPGTANFNEQFF. CDR3 nucleotides: TGTGCCAGCAGTCCCGGGACAGCTAACTTCAATGAGCAGTTCTTC.

Only one count was recorded for this clone. V usage is TRBV6-5 and J usage is TRBJ1-5; 7 positions agree with TRBD1. The germline CDR1 and CDR2 sequences are MNHEY and SVGAGI. Trimming removed 6 bases from V and 7 bases from J; junction bases left unmatched: 12. This CDR3 has 15 amino acids. CDR3 sequence: CASRDTGDPRQPQHF. The DNA for the CDR3 is TGTGCCAGCAGGGATACAGGGGATCCGCGGCAGCCCCAGCATTTT.

The chain has TRBV27 and TRBJ2-2; no clear D gene. The CDR3 runs 14 residues. Germline assignment: CDR1 MNHEY and CDR2 SMNVEV (reference sequence). Trimming removed 3 bases from V and 5 bases from J, with 10 bases in between. The CDR3 protein is CASSLLQLTGELFF. In DNA, the CDR3 is TGTGCCAGCAGTTTGCTACAGTTGACCGGGGAGCTGTTTTTT.

The chain employs TRBV2 and TRBJ1-3; D is possibly TRBD1 (6 bases). CDR1 and CDR2 from the germline V gene are SNHLY and FYNNEI. V was trimmed by 8 bases and J by 3 bases, leaving 11 bases between them. The CDR3 is 13 amino acids. The CDR3 nucleotides read TGTGCCAGCGGGGCAGGGGTTGGAAACACCATATATTTT. Residues: CASGAGVGNTIYF.

The chain joins TRBV6-6 to TRBJ1-2; 9 positions agree with TRBD1. Germline trimming cut 7 bases from V and 8 bases from J; bases unmatched to any gene: 14. The CDR3 sequence is 15 residues long. Germline CDR1 MNHNY, CDR2 SVGAGI (reference sequence). CDR3 DNA sequence: TGTGCCAGCAAGACCCCCGGGACAGGGTTAGGGGGCTACACCTTC. The encoded protein is CASKTPGTGLGGYTF.

This chain connects TRBV14 to TRBJ2-1; 8 bases match TRBD2. The germline V gene has CDR1 SGHDN and CDR2 FVKESK. J was trimmed by 4 bases and V by 4 bases; bases with no gene match: 12. The CDR3 has 17 residues. The CDR3 nucleotides are TGTGCCAGCAGCCGGGAGCCGGGACTAGGGTTATACAATGAGCAGTTCTTC. The encoded protein is CASSREPGLGLYNEQFF.

The chain combines TRBV27 with TRBJ2-3, with D possibly TRBD2 on 7 matching bases. Trimming cost V 7 bases and J 3 bases, with 26 bases left between them. CDR1 and CDR2 from the germline V gene are MNHEY and SMNVEV (reference sequence). The CDR3 spans 18 residues. The CDR3 sequence is CASTSIGPGRGVTDTQYF. CDR3 nucleotide sequence: TGTGCCAGCACCTCAATCGGACCTGGGAGGGGGGTTACAGATACGCAGTATTTT.

V and J are TRBV30 and TRBJ1-1; D perhaps matches TRBD1 (6 bases). V was clipped by 2 bases and J by 7 bases, with 20 bases between them. The CDR3 is 15 amino acids. Germline assignment: CDR1 GTSNPN and CDR2 SVGIG (reference sequence). CDR3 protein: CAWSTKQGLGGEAFF. As DNA, the CDR3 is TGTGCCTGGAGTACAAAACAGGGCTTAGGGGGTGAAGCTTTCTTT.